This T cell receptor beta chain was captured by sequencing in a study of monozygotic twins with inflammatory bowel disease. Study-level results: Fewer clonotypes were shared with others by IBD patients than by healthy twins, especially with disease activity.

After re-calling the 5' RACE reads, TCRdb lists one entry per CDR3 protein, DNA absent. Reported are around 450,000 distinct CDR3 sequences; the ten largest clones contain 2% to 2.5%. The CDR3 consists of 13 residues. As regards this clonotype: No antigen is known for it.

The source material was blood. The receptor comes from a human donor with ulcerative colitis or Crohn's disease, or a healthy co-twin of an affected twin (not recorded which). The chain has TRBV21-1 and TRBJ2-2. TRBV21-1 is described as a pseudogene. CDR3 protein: CASSKAPTGELFF.